This T cell receptor beta chain came from a study of T cells in Graves' hyperthyroidism and ophthalmopathy. For the study at large: The authors collected peripheral blood at initial diagnosis, before any treatment.

TCR beta CDR3 sequences were amplified from RNA transcripts. An initial round of RT-PCR targeting the TCR CDR3 relied on the HTBI primer set. TCRdb passed the multiplex PCR reads through MiXCR, listing each CDR3 protein once. The table has hundreds of thousands of distinct CDR3 sequences, roughly 40% seen once. Of note for this clonotype: Its antigen is still unknown.

Per germline, CDR1 MNHEY and CDR2 SVGAGI. V lost 0 bases and J 5 bases, leaving 11 bases between the germline ends. CDR3 length: 14 residues. Broader study findings: Model predictions of ophthalmopathy came a median around 7.1 months before onset.

The TCR sequence derives from a man between 18 and 35 years old with Graves' hyperthyroidism. Sequenced: blood. This chain links TRBV6-5 with TRBJ2-7, with D tentatively TRBD1 (5 bases). As DNA, the CDR3 is TGTGCCAGCAGTTACTCTCAGGGATGGAACGAGCAGTACTTC. This sequence encodes CASSYSQGWNEQYF.